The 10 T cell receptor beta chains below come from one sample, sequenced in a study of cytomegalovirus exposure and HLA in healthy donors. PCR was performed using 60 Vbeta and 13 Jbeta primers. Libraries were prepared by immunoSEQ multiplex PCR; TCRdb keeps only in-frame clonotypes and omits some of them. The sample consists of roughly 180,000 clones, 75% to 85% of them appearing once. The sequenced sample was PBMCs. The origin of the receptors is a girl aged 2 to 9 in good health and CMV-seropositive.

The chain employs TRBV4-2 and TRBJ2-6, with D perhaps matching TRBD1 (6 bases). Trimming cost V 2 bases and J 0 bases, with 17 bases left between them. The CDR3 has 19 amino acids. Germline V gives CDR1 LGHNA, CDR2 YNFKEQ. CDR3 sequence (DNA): TGTGCCAGCAGCCAACTCACCGGGACACCCTTCTCTGGGGCCAACGTCCTGACTTTC. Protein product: CASSQLTGTPFSGANVLTF.

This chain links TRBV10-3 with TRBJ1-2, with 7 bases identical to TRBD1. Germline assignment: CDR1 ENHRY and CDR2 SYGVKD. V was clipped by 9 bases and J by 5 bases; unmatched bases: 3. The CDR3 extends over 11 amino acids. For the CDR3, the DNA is TGTGCCATAGGGGGCCCTTATGGCTACACCTTC. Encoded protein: CAIGGPYGYTF.

Here the CDR3 DNA reads TGTGCCAGCAGTTTAAGTATCGGGTTGGGCTACGAGCAGTACTTC. Protein sequence: CASSLSIGLGYEQYF. The chain is built from TRBV27 and TRBJ2-7; D unresolved. The ends were cut back, 2 bases at V and 3 bases at J, with 14 bases in the middle. The CDR3 totals 15 residues. CDR1 MNHEY and CDR2 SMNVEV come from the germline V gene (reference sequence).

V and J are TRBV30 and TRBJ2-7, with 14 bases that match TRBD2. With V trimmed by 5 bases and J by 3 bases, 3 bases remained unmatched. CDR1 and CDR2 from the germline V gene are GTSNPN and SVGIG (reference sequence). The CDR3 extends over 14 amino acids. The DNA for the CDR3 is TGTGCCTGGGGTGGGACTAGCGGGAGCTACGAGCAGTACTTC. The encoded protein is CAWGGTSGSYEQYF.

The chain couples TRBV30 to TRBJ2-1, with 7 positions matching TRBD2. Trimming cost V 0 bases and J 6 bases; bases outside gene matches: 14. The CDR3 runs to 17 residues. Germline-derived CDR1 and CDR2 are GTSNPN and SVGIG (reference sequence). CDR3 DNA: TGTGCCTGGAGTGTAAGGTGGTTGGCGGGGGTGGGCAATGAGCAGTTCTTC. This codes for CAWSVRWLAGVGNEQFF.

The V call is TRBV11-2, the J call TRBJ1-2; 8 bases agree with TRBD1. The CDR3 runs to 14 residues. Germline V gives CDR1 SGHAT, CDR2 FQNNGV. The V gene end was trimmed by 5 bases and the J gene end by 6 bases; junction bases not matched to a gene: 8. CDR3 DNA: TGTGCCAGCAGCCCGACGACAGGGGACCATGGCTACACCTTC. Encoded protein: CASSPTTGDHGYTF.

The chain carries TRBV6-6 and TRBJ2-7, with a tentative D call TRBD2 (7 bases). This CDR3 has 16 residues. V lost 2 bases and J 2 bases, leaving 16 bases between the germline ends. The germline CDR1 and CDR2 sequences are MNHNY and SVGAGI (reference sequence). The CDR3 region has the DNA TGTGCCAGCAGTTACGAAGCGGCGGGGGCTACCTACGAGCAGTACTTC. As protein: CASSYEAAGATYEQYF.

Here the CDR3 reads CAWTHGGGDYGYTF. The DNA of the CDR3 is TGTGCCTGGACGCACGGCGGGGGGGACTATGGCTACACCTTC. The chain is built from TRBV30 and TRBJ1-2, with D maybe TRBD1 (5 bases). The ends were cut back, 4 bases at V and 3 bases at J, with 15 bases in the middle. The CDR3 has 14 amino acids. Germline V gene data show CDR1 as GTSNPN and CDR2 as SVGIG (reference sequence).

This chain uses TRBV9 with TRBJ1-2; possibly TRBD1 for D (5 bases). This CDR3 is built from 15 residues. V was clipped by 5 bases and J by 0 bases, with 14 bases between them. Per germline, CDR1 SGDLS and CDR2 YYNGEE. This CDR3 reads CASSHSGRANYGYTF. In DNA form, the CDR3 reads TGTGCCAGCAGTCACTCAGGGCGTGCTAACTATGGCTACACCTTC.

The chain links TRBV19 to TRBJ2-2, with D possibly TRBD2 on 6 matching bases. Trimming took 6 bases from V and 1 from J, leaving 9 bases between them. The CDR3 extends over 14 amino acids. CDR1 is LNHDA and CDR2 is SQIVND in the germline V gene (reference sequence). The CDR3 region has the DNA TGTGCCAGTAGGGGAGCGGGGAACACCGGGGAGCTGTTTTTT. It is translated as CASRGAGNTGELFF.